This note documents a single T cell receptor (beta chain) sequence. No antigen is known for it. Vbeta (60) and Jbeta (13) primers were used in the PCR. As processed by the authors: In a later analysis, around 87 million unique TCR beta chains included roughly 11 million shared by two or more donors. The protocol was immunoSEQ multiplex PCR, while the TCRdb copy is restricted to in-frame clones and leaves out a portion. The D gene and trimming were derived from the DNA, and the V and J assignments and clone size from that table. Among under 150,000 clones, around 83% were seen once, and the ten largest hold 1% to 1.5%. This entry is derived from a study of cytomegalovirus exposure and HLA in healthy donors. Study-level results: A previous analysis found most TCR beta V segments productive roughly 87% or roughly 30% of the time.

The origin of this receptor is a male donor in good health and CMV-seropositive. The material sequenced was PBMCs.

The CDR3 region has the DNA TGTGCCGCACAAACAGGGTACCATGAGCAGTTCTTC. Translating gives CAAQTGYHEQFF. The rearrangement joins TRBV7-9 to TRBJ2-1; a weak D match, TRBD1 (6 bases). The CDR3 contains 12 residues. Trimming removed 11 bases at V and 8 bases at J, with 16 bases between. CDR1 and CDR2 (germline): SEHNR, FQNEAQ (reference sequence).